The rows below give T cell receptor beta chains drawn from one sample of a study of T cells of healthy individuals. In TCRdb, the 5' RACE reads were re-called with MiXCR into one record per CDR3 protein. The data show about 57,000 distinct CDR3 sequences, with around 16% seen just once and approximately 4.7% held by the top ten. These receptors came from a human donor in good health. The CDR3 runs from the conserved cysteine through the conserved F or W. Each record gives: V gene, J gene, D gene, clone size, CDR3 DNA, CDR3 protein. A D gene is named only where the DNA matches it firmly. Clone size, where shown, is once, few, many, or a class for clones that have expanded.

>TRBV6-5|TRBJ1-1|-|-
TGTGCCAGCAGTTACACAGAAATGAACACTGAAGCTTTCTTT
CASSYTEMNTEAFF
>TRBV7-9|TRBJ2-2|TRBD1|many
TGTGCCAGCAGCCCGCTCAGGACAGGGACCACCGGGGAGCTGTTTTTT
CASSPLRTGTTGELFF
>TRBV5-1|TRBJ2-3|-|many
TGCGCCAGCAGCCCCCGGGATAGGGTCGGGACAGATACGCAGTATTTT
CASSPRDRVGTDTQYF
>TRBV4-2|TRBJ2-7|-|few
TGTGCCAGCGGATCTAGGGTTCAGTACGAGCAGTACTTC
CASGSRVQYEQYF
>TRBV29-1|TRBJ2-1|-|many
TGCAGCGTTGTGCCTAGCGCATTATACCCCTACAATGAGCAGTTCTTC
CSVVPSALYPYNEQFF
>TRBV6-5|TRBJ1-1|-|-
TGTGCCAGCAGTTACTCGGGGCAGGTTGGAGCTTTCTTT
CASSYSGQVGAFF
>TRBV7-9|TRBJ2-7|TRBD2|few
TGTGCCAGCAGCTCAATGACCTTGGAGGGAGGGGAGCAGTACTTC
CASSSMTLEGGEQYF
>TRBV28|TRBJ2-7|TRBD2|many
TGTGCCAGCAGTTTACCGGGACTAGCGGTACACGAGCAGTACTTC
CASSLPGLAVHEQYF
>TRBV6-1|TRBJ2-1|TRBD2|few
TGTGCCAGCAGTGAAGAGCGGGGGGCTAAGGGGTTCTTC
CASSEERGAKGFF
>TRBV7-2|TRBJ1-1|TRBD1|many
TGTGCCAGCAGCTTCCGCTTACAGGGGGTGACTGAAGCTTTCTTT
CASSFRLQGVTEAFF
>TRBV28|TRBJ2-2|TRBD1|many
TGTGCCAGCAGTCCCCCGGGACAGTGGAACACCGGGGAGCTGTTTTTT
CASSPPGQWNTGELFF
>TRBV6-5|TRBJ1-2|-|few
TGTGCCAGCAGTTACGAGAGATACTATGGCTACACCTTC
CASSYERYYGYTF
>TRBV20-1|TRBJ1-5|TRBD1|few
TGCAGTGCTAGAACGGGGACAGGGGGTCCGCAGACCCAGCATTTT
CSARTGTGGPQTQHF
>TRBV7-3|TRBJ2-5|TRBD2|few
TGTGCCAGCAGCTCGGCGGCGGGAGCGCACGAGACCCAGTACTTC
CASSSAAGAHETQYF
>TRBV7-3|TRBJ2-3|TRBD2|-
TGTGCCAGCAGCTTAGGGGCAGCGGGGGGCACAGATACGCAGTATTTT
CASSLGAAGGTDTQYF
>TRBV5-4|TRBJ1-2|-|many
TGTGCCAGCAGACTGGGGTTTATGTCCGGGACAAGTGGTAACTATGGCTACACCTTC
CASRLGFMSGTSGNYGYTF
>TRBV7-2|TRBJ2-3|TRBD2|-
TGTGCCAGCAGCTTAGGTCTAGCGGGAGGGCCAGGATTGACAGATACGCAGTATTTT
CASSLGLAGGPGLTDTQYF
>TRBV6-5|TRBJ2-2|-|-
TGTGCCAGCAGGAAGACCGGTGTGGGGTCCGGGGAGCTGTTTTTT
CASRKTGVGSGELFF
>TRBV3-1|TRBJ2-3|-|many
TGTGCCAGCAGCCAATGGACGACCACAGATACGCAGTATTTT
CASSQWTTTDTQYF
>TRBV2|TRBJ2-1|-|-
TGTGCCAGCACCCCCCGGGATGAGCAGTTCTTC
CASTPRDEQFF
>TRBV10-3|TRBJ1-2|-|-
TGTGCCATCAGGGACTTGCCCACCAATGGCTACACCTTC
CAIRDLPTNGYTF
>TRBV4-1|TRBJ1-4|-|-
TGCGCCAGCAGCCGTATACCTCTTTCGGGAGTCGGTGAAAAACTGTTTTTT
CASSRIPLSGVGEKLFF